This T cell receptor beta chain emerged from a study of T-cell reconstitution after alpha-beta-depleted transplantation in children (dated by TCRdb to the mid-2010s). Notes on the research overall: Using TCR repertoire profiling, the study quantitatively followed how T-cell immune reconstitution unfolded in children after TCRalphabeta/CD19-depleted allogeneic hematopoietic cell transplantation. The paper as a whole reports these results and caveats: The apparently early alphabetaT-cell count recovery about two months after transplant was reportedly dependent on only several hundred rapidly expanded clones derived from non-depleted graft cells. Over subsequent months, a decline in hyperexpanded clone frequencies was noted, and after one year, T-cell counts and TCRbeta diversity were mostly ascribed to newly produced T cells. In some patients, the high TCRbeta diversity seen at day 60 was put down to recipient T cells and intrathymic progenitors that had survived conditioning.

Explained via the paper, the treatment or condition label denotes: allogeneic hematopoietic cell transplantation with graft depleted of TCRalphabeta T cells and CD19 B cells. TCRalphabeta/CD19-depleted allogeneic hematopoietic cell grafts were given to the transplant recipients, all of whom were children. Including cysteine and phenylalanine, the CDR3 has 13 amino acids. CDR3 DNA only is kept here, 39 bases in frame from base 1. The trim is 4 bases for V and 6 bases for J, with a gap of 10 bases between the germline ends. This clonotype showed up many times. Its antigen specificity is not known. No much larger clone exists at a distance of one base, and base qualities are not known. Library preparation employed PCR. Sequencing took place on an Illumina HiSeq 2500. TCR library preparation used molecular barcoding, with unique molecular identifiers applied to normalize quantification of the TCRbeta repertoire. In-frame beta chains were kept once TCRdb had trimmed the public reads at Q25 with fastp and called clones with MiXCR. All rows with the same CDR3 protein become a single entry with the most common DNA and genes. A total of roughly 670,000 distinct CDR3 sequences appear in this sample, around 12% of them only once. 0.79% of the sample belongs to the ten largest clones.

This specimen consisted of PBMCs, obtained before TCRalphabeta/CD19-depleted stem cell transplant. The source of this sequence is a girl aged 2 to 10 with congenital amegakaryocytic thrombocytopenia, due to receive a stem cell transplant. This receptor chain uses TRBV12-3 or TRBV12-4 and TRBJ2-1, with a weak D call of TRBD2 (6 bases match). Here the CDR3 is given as CASSWGLFNEQFF. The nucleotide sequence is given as TGTGCCAGCAGTTGGGGACTTTTCAATGAGCAGTTCTTC.